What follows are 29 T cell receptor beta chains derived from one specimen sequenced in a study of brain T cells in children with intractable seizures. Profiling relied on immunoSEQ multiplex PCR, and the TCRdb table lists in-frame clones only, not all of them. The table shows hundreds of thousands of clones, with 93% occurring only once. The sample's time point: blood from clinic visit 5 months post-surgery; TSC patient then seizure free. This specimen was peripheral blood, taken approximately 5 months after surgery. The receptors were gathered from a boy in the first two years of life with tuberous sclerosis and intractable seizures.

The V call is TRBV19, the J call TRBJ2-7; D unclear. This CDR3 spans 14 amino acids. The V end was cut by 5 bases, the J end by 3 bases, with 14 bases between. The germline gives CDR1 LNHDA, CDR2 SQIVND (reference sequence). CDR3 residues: CASSFTSDIYEQYF. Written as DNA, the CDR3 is TGTGCCAGTAGTTTTACCTCTGATATCTACGAGCAGTACTTC.

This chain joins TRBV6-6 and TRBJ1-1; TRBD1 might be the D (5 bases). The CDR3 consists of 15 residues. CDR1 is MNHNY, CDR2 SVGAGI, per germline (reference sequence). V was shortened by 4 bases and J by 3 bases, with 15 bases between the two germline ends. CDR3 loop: CASSFHPGGDTEAFF. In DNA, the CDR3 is TGTGCCAGCAGTTTCCACCCCGGGGGGGACACTGAAGCTTTCTTT.

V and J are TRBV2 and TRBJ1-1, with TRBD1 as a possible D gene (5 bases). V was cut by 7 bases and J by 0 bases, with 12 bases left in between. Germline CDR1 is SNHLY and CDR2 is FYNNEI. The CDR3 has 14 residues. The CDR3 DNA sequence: TGTGCCAGCAAAACAGGCGCCTTGAACACTGAAGCTTTCTTT. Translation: CASKTGALNTEAFF.

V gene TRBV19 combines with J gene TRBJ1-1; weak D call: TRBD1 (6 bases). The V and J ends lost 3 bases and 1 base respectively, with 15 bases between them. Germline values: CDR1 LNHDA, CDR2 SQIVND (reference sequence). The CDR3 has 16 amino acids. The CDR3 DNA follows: TGTGCCAGTAGTATCATCCGGGGGCGGTGGAACACTGAAGCTTTCTTT. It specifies CASSIIRGRWNTEAFF.

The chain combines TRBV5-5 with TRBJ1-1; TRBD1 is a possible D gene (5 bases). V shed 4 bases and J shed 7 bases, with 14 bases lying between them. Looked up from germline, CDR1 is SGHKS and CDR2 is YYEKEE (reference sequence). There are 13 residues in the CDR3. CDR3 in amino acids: CASSLAGAGEAFF. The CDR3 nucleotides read TGTGCCAGCAGCCTTGCTGGGGCGGGTGAAGCTTTCTTT. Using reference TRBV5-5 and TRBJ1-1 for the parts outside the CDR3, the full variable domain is DAGVTQSPTHLIKTRGQQVTLRCSPISGHKSVSWYQQVLGQGPQFIFQYYEKEERGRGNFPDRFSARQFPNYSSELNVNALLLGDSALYLCASSLAGAGEAFFGQGTRLTVV.

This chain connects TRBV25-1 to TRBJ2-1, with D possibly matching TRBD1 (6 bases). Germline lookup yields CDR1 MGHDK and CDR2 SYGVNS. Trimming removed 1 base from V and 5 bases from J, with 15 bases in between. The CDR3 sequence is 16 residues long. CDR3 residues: CASSELNRDAHNEQFF. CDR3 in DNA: TGTGCCAGCAGTGAATTGAACAGGGATGCACACAATGAGCAGTTCTTC.

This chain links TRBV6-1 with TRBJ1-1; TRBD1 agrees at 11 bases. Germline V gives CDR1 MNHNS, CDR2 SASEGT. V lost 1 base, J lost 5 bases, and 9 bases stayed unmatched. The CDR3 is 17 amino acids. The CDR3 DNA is TGTGCCAGCAGTGAAGTCTGGACAGGGGGCGGTAGTACTGAAGCTTTCTTT. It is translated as CASSEVWTGGGSTEAFF.

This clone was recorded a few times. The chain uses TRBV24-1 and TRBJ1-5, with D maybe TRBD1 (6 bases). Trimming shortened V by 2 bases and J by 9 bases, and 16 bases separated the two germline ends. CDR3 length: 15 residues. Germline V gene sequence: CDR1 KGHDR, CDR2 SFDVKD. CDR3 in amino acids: CATSDSPGEVGPQHF. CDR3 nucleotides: TGTGCCACCAGTGATTCGCCAGGGGAGGTTGGGCCCCAGCATTTT.

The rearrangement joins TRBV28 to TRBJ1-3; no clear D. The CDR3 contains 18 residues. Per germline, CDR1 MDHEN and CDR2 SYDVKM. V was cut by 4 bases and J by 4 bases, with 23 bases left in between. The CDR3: CASSSRLGSRAGGNTIYF. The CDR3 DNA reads TGTGCCAGCAGTTCCCGCTTAGGGTCCCGGGCAGGAGGAAACACCATATATTTT.

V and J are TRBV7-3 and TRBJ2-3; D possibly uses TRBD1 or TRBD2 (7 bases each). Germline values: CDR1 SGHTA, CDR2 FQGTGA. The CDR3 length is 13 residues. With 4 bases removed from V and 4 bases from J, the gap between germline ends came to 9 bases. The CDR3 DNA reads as TGTGCCAGCAGCTCAGGGGGGGCAGATACGCAGTATTTT. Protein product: CASSSGGADTQYF.

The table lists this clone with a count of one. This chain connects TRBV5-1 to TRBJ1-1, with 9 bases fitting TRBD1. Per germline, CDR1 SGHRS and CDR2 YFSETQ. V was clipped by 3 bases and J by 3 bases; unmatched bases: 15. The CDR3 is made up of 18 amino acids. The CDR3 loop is CASSSRLYRGRQDTEAFF. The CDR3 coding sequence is TGCGCCAGCAGCTCGCGATTATACAGGGGGCGTCAGGACACTGAAGCTTTCTTT.

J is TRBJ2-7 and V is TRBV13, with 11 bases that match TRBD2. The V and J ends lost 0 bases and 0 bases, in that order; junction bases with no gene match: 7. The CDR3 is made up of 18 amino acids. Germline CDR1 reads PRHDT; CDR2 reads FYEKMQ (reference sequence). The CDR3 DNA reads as TGTGCCAGCAGCTTAGGGGTAGCGGGAGGGGGGAGCTCCTACGAGCAGTACTTC. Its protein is CASSLGVAGGGSSYEQYF.

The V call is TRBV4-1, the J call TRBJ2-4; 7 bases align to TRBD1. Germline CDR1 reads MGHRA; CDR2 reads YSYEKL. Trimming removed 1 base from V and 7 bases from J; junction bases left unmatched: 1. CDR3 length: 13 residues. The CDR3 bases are TGCGCCAGCAGCCAAGGCAGGGGGAACATTCAGTACTTC. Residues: CASSQGRGNIQYF.

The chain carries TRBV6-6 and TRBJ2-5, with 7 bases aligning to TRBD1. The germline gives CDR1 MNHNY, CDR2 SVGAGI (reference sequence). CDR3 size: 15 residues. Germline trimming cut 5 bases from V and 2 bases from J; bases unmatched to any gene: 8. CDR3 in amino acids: CASSDFGTAQETQYF. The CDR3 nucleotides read TGTGCCAGCAGTGACTTCGGGACAGCACAAGAGACCCAGTACTTC.

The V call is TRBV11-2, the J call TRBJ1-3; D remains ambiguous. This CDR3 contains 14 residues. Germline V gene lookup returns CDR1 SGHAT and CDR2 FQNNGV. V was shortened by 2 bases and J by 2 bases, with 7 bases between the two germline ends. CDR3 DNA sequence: TGTGCCAGCAGCTTATGGTCCCCTGGAAACACCATATATTTT. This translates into CASSLWSPGNTIYF.

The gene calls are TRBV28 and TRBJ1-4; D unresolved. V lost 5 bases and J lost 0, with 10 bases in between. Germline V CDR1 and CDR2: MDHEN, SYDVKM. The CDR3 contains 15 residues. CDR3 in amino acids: CASSPSLATNEKLFF. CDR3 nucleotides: TGTGCCAGCAGTCCGTCCCTTGCAACTAATGAAAAACTGTTTTTT.

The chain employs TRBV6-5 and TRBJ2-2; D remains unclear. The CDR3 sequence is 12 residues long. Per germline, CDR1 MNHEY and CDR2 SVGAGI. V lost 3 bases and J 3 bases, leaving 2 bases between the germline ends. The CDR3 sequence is CASSYDTGELFF. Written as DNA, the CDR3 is TGTGCCAGCAGTTATGACACCGGGGAGCTGTTTTTT.

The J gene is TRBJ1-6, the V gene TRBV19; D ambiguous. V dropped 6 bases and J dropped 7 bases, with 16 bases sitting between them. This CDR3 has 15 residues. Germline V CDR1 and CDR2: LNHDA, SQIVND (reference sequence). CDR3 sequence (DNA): TGTGCCAGTAGCCTTTCAGGCGGTGGGAATTCACCCCTCCACTTT. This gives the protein CASSLSGGGNSPLHF.

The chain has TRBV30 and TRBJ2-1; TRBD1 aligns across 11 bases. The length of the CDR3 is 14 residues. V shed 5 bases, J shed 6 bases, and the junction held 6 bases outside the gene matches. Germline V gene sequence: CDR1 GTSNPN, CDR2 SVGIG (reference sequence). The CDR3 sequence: CAWDRDRGTNEQFF. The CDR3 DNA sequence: TGTGCCTGGGACCGGGACAGGGGGACCAATGAGCAGTTCTTC. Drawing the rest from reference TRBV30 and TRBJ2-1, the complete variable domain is SQTIHQWPATLVQPVGSPLSLECTVEGTSNPNLYWYRQAAGRGLQLLFYSVGIGQISSEVPQNLSASRPQDRQFILSSKKLLLSDSGFYLCAWDRDRGTNEQFFGPGTRLTVL.

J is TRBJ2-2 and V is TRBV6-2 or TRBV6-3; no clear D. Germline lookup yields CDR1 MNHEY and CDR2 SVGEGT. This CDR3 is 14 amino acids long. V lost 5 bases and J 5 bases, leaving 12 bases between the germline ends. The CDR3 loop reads CASSLRTWTGELFF. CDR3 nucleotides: TGTGCCAGCAGTCTTAGAACCTGGACCGGGGAGCTGTTTTTT.

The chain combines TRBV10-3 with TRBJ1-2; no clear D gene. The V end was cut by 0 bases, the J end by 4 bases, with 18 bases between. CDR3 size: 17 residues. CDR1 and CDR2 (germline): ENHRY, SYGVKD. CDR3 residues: CAISESGVNRAFYGYTF. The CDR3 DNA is TGTGCCATCAGTGAGTCGGGCGTTAACCGGGCCTTCTATGGCTACACCTTC.

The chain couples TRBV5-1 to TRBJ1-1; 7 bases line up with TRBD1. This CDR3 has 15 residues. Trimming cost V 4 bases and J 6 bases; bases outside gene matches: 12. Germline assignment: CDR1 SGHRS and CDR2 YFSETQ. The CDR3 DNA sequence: TGCGCCAGCAGCCCACTCGACAGGGACCGATCTGAAGCTTTCTTT. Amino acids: CASSPLDRDRSEAFF.

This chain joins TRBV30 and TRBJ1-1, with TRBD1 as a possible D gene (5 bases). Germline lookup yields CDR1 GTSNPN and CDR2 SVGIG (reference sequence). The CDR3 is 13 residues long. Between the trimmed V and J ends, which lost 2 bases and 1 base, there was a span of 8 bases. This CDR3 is CAWSITGNTEAFF. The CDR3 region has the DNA TGTGCCTGGAGTATTACAGGGAACACTGAAGCTTTCTTT.

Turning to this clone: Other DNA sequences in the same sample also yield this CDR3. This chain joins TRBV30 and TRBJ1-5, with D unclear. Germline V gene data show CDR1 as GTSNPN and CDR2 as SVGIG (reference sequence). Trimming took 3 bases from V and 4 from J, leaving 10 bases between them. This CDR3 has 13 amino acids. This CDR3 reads CAWSDQGNQPQHF. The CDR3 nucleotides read TGTGCCTGGAGCGATCAAGGAAATCAGCCCCAGCATTTT.

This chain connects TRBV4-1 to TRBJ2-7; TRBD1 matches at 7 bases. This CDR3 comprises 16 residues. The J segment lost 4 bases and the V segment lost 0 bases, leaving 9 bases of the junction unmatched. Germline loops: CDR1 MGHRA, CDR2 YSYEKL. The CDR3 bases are TGCGCCAGCAGCCAAGATCAAAGGGACAGAAAGTACGAGCAGTACTTC. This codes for CASSQDQRDRKYEQYF.

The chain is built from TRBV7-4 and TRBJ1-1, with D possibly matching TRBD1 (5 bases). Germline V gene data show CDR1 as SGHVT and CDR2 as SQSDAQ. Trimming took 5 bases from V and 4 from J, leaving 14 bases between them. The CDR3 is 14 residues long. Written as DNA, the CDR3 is TGTGCCAGCAGCATCGAGAGAGGGGCCACTGAAGCTTTCTTT. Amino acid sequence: CASSIERGATEAFF.

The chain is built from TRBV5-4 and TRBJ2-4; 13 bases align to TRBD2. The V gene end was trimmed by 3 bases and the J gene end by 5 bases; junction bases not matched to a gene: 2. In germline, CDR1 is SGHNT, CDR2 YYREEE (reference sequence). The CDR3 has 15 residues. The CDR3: CASSYGLAGENIQYF. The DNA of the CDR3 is TGTGCCAGCAGCTACGGACTAGCGGGAGAAAACATTCAGTACTTC.

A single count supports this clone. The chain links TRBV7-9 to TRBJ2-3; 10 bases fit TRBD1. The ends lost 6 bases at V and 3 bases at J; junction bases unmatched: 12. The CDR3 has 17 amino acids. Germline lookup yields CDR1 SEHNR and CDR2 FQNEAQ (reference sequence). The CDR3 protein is CASRGRAGQGETDTQYF. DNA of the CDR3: TGTGCCAGCAGGGGACGCGCTGGACAGGGGGAGACAGATACGCAGTATTTT.

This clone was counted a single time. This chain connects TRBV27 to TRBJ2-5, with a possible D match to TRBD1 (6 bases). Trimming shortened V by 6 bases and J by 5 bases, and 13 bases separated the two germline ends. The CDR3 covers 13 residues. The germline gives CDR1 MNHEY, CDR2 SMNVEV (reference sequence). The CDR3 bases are TGTGCCAGCAGCGTCACAGGGTTGGAGACCCAGTACTTC. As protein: CASSVTGLETQYF.